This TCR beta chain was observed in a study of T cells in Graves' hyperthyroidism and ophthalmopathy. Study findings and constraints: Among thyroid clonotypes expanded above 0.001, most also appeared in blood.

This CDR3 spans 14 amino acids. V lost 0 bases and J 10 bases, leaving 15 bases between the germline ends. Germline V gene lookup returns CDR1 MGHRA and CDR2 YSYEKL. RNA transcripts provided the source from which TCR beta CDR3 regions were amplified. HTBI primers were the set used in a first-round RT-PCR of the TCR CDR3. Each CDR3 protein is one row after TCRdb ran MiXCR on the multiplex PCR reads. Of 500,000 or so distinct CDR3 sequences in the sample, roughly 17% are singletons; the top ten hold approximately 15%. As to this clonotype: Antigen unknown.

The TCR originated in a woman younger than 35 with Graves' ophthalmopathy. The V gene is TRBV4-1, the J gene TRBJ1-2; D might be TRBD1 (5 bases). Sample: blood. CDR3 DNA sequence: TGCGCCAGCAGCCAAGAAAGGTACAGGACCGCCTACACCTTC. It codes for CASSQERYRTAYTF.